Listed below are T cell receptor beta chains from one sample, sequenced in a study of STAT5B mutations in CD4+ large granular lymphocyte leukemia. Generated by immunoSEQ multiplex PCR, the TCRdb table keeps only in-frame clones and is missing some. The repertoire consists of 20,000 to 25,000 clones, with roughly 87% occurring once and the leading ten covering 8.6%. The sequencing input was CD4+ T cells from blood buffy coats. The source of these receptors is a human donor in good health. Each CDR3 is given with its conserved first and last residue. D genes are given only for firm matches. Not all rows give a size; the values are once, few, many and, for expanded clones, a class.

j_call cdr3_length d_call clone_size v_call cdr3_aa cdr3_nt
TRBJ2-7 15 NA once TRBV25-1 CASSDWAGSSYEQYF TGTGCCAGCAGTGATTGGGCGGGAAGCTCCTACGAGCAGTACTTC
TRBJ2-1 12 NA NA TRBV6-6 CAAGLSYNEQFF TGTGCCGCAGGGCTCTCCTACAATGAGCAGTTCTTC
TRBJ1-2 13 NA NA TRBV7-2 CASSEWTVGGYTF TGTGCCAGCAGCGAATGGACAGTGGGTGGCTACACCTTC
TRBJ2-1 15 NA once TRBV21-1 CASSKFQSSYNEQFF TGTGCCAGCAGCAAGTTCCAGAGCTCCTACAATGAGCAGTTCTTC
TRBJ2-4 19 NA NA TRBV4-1 CASSQDAGGGNLAKNIQYF TGCGCCAGCAGCCAAGATGCAGGTGGGGGAAACCTAGCCAAAAACATTCAGTACTTC
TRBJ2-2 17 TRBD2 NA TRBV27 CASRILSGRGRGGELFF TGTGCCAGCAGAATCCTGAGCGGGAGAGGGCGAGGCGGGGAGCTGTTTTTT
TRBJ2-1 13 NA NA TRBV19 CASSIVGDNEQFF TGTGCCAGTAGTATTGTAGGGGACAATGAGCAGTTCTTC
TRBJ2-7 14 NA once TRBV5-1 CASSFLPLAYEQYF TGCGCCAGCAGCTTTTTACCCCTCGCCTACGAGCAGTACTTC
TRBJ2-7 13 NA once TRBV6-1 CASSESQPYEQYF TGTGCCAGCAGTGAGAGCCAGCCCTACGAGCAGTACTTC
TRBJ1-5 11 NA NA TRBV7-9 CASSYGWDQHF TGTGCCAGCAGTTACGGCTGGGACCAGCATTTT
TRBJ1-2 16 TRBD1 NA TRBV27 CASSLSTGTGSGGYTF TGTGCCAGCAGTTTATCAACCGGGACAGGGTCTGGTGGCTACACCTTC
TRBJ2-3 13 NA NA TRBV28 CASSLRSPDTQYF TGTGCCAGCAGTTTAAGGTCTCCAGATACGCAGTATTTT
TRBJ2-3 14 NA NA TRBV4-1 CASSQDTGRDTQYF TGCGCCAGCAGCCAAGACACAGGGAGAGATACGCAGTATTTT
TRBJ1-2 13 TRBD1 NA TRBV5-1 CASRLRETGGYTF TGCGCCAGCAGACTCCGGGAGACAGGGGGCTACACCTTC